What follows are 19 T cell receptor beta chains derived from one specimen sequenced in a study of cytotoxic CD8 clonotypes in ibrutinib-treated CLL. Sequencing was performed with immunoSEQ multiplex PCR; in TCRdb, only in-frame clones are kept and a portion is missing. The table lists 15,000 or so clones, about 65% of them singletons. This sample comprised PBMCs, obtained before ibrutinib treatment. These receptors were taken from a human donor with chronic lymphocytic leukemia.

The chain employs TRBV5-4 and TRBJ1-1; D not resolved. The CDR3 contains 14 residues. CDR1 is SGHNT, CDR2 YYREEE, per germline (reference sequence). V was clipped by 2 bases and J by 1 base, with 9 bases between them. For the CDR3, the DNA is TGTGCCAGCAGCTTAGAAAGCGGGAACACTGAAGCTTTCTTT. Protein product: CASSLESGNTEAFF.

This clone was observed a single time. J is TRBJ1-1 and V is TRBV7-3; D not resolved. Between the trimmed V and J ends, which lost 2 bases and 5 bases, there was a span of 6 bases. This CDR3 has 12 residues. The germline CDR1 and CDR2 sequences are SGHTA and FQGTGA. For the CDR3, the DNA is TGTGCCAGCAGCTTAGTGAGTACTGAAGCTTTCTTT. Translation gives CASSLVSTEAFF.

This chain links TRBV7-9 with TRBJ2-5; no clear D gene. The CDR3 length is 11 residues. V lost 2 bases to trimming and J lost 3 bases, with 1 base between them. Germline CDR1 and CDR2: SEHNR and FQNEAQ (reference sequence). For the CDR3, the DNA is TGTGCCAGCAGCTTAAAAGAGACCCAGTACTTC. Residues: CASSLKETQYF.

V is TRBV4-2 and J is TRBJ2-7; 15 nucleotides line up with TRBD2. In germline, CDR1 is LGHNA, CDR2 YNFKEQ. V shed 3 bases and J 3 bases; nucleotides not matched to a gene: 3. CDR3 length equals 16 residues. The chain's CDR3 is CASSQGTSGGIYEQYF. CDR3 in DNA: TGTGCCAGCAGCCAGGGGACTAGCGGGGGGATCTACGAGCAGTACTTC.

This chain links TRBV5-1 with TRBJ2-3; TRBD2 agrees at 7 bases. The junction had 8 bases not matched to a gene; V was cut back by 0 bases and J by 1 base. The V gene's germline CDR1 is SGHRS and CDR2 YFSETQ. CDR3 length: 17 amino acids. CDR3 sequence reads: CASSLAGGGFGTDTQYF. The CDR3 DNA follows: TGCGCCAGCAGCTTGGCTGGGGGGGGATTTGGCACAGATACGCAGTATTTT.

This rearrangement joins TRBV11-2 to TRBJ1-1, with 9 bases identical to TRBD1. V gave up 1 base and J gave up 6 bases; unmatched junction bases: 9. CDR3 length: 16 amino acids. Looked up from germline, CDR1 is SGHAT and CDR2 is FQNNGV. The CDR3 sequence is CASSLVGTGLLSEAFF. The CDR3 DNA reads as TGTGCCAGCAGCTTAGTAGGGACAGGGCTGTTATCTGAAGCTTTCTTT.

The chain has TRBV19 and TRBJ2-5; D not resolved. The CDR3 is 13 amino acids. Trimming shortened V by 3 bases and J by 4 bases, and 9 bases separated the two germline ends. The germline V gene encodes CDR1 LNHDA and CDR2 SQIVND (reference sequence). The chain's CDR3 is CASSMEGLETQYF. In DNA form, the CDR3 reads TGTGCCAGTAGTATGGAAGGGTTAGAGACCCAGTACTTC.

The rearrangement links TRBV27 to TRBJ1-6; 7 bases map to TRBD1. CDR3 size: 13 residues. Germline CDR1 and CDR2: MNHEY and SMNVEV (reference sequence). V gave up 8 bases and J gave up 8 bases; unmatched junction bases: 6. CDR3 sequence (DNA): TGTGCCAGCGCACAGGGGTTTGATTCACCCCTCCACTTT. This gives the protein CASAQGFDSPLHF.

The chain is built from TRBV10-1 and TRBJ2-7; D remains ambiguous. Trimming removed 2 bases at V and 6 bases at J, with 14 bases between. The germline gives CDR1 WNHNN, CDR2 SYGVQD (reference sequence). This CDR3 is built from 14 residues. The chain's CDR3 is CASSEARMAGEQYF. As DNA, the CDR3 is TGCGCCAGCAGTGAGGCACGAATGGCAGGCGAGCAGTACTTC.

CDR3 DNA sequence: TGTGCCAGTAGTATAGCGGCAGGGGGCTATGGCTACACCTTC. This codes for CASSIAAGGYGYTF. This chain uses TRBV19 with TRBJ1-2; 7 bases are a match to TRBD1. Losses at the gene ends were 1 base for V and 4 bases for J; bases not matched to a gene: 3. The CDR3 has 14 amino acids. Germline CDR1 is LNHDA and CDR2 is SQIVND (reference sequence).

This clone has more than one count but fewer than ten. The chain couples TRBV27 to TRBJ2-7; D is unresolved. V was trimmed by 6 bases and J by 2 bases, leaving 14 bases between them. Germline V CDR1 and CDR2: MNHEY, SMNVEV (reference sequence). CDR3 length equals 14 residues. CDR3 amino acids: CASSPIERPYEQYF. The CDR3 coding sequence is TGTGCCAGCAGCCCGATAGAGCGCCCCTACGAGCAGTACTTC.

The chain joins TRBV5-4 to TRBJ2-7; D perhaps matches TRBD1 (6 bases). Germline CDR1 SGHNT, CDR2 YYREEE (reference sequence). V was clipped by 3 bases and J by 1 base, with 8 bases between them. The CDR3 has 13 residues. CDR3 sequence reads: CASSWDTSYEQYF. The DNA of the CDR3 is TGTGCCAGCAGCTGGGACACTTCCTACGAGCAGTACTTC. Full variable domain (missing parts from reference TRBV5-4 and TRBJ2-7): ETGVTQSPTHLIKTRGQQVTLRCSSQSGHNTVSWYQQALGQGPQFIFQYYREEENGRGNFPPRFSGLQFPNYSSELNVNALELDDSALYLCASSWDTSYEQYFGPGTRLTVT.

There are a few counts of this clone. The chain joins TRBV10-3 to TRBJ1-1, with no clear D. V was clipped by 8 bases and J by 1 base, with 20 bases between them. The CDR3 runs to 16 residues. CDR1 and CDR2 (germline): ENHRY, SYGVKD. Here the CDR3 DNA reads TGTGCCATCGAGGCCCGACAAGGTGGCCAGAACACTGAAGCTTTCTTT. Its protein is CAIEARQGGQNTEAFF.

This chain uses TRBV7-9 with TRBJ2-1, with 9 bases fitting TRBD2. The germline gives CDR1 SEHNR, CDR2 FQNEAQ (reference sequence). With V trimmed by 7 bases and J by 3 bases, 4 bases remained unmatched. The CDR3 covers 14 residues. CDR3 protein: CASTERGDYNEQFF. Written as DNA, the CDR3 is TGTGCCAGCACCGAGCGGGGGGACTACAATGAGCAGTTCTTC.

This chain joins TRBV19 and TRBJ1-1; D is unresolved. Germline V gene lookup returns CDR1 LNHDA and CDR2 SQIVND (reference sequence). CDR3 length equals 16 residues. V was cut by 1 base and J by 1 base, with 13 bases left in between. In DNA, the CDR3 is TGTGCCAGTAGTATAGTGGGAACCCAGAGGAACACTGAAGCTTTCTTT. Translated, it gives CASSIVGTQRNTEAFF.

The chain recombines TRBV19 with TRBJ1-3; 7 bases fit TRBD1. The V and J ends lost 6 bases and 0 bases, in that order; junction bases with no gene match: 2. The CDR3 is 14 amino acids. Germline CDR1 reads LNHDA; CDR2 reads SQIVND (reference sequence). As DNA, the CDR3 is TGTGCCAGTAGGGGACAGCTCTCTGGAAACACCATATATTTT. Translation gives CASRGQLSGNTIYF.

The rearrangement joins TRBV18 to TRBJ2-5; D possibly corresponds to TRBD1 (5 bases). Per germline, CDR1 KGHSH and CDR2 LQKENI. Trimming cost V 2 bases and J 5 bases, with 15 bases left between them. There are 15 residues in the CDR3. DNA of the CDR3: TGTGCCAGCTCACCAATCCAGGGTCGTGCGGAGACCCAGTACTTC. Its protein is CASSPIQGRAETQYF.

The chain carries TRBV5-4 and TRBJ1-1, with D hard to call. V was shortened by 4 bases and J by 1 base, with 8 bases between the two germline ends. The CDR3 loop spans 13 amino acids. The germline V gene encodes CDR1 SGHNT and CDR2 YYREEE (reference sequence). Here the CDR3 DNA reads TGTGCCAGCAGCGCCTCCAGGAACACTGAAGCTTTCTTT. The encoded protein is CASSASRNTEAFF.

This chain uses TRBV25-1 with TRBJ2-7; 8 bases are shared with TRBD1. CDR1 MGHDK and CDR2 SYGVNS come from the germline V gene. Trimming at V came to 4 bases and at J to 5 bases, leaving 7 bases not matched to a gene. This CDR3 comprises 14 residues. In nucleotides, the CDR3 is TGTGCCAGCAGTGCCACCAGGACAGGGAACGAGCAGTACTTC. Amino acid sequence: CASSATRTGNEQYF.